This note documents a single T cell receptor (beta chain) sequence. The antigen remains undetermined. The data belong to a study of long-term antiretroviral therapy in people with HIV. Findings and caveats of the study: Blood obtained between the mid-2000s and the late 2010s may reflect older ART regimens. HIV repertoire CDR3 lengths ranged less widely than those of controls.

The authors ran the immunoSEQ assay, v3.0, at survey level. Some clones are missing from TCRdb's copy, which holds only in-frame ones; the method was immunoSEQ multiplex PCR. Altogether roughly 18,000 clones are present, 91% being singletons, with the ten largest covering more than 9%. There were no participants with HIV treated outside the United States. Germline V gene data show CDR1 as SGHKS and CDR2 as YYEKEE (reference sequence). The CDR3 loop spans 13 amino acids. V was pared by 5 bases and J by 3 bases, with 12 bases between. The chain links TRBV5-5 to TRBJ2-7; D not resolved. The clonotype comes from a man in his forties or fifties with HIV. The input for sequencing was unsorted PBMCs, taken 3 years after starting antiretroviral therapy. The chain's CDR3 is CASSLTQSYEQYF. The CDR3 nucleotides are TGTGCCAGCAGTCTGACCCAGAGCTACGAGCAGTACTTC.